These T cell receptor beta chains were read from a single sample in a study of early T cells in non-severe SARS-CoV-2 infection. Each CDR3 protein gets one entry after TCRdb re-called the 5' RACE reads with MiXCR. The table includes about 60,000 distinct CDR3 sequences, approximately 9% detected once. The sample was whole blood. These receptors were obtained from an adult who was a healthcare worker with PCR-confirmed SARS-CoV-2 infection or an uninfected control (not recorded which). The CDR3 runs from the conserved cysteine through the conserved F or W. D genes are given only for firm matches. A row's size may be missing; if present it is once, few, many or a size class.

D	V	size	J	CDR3	DNA
.	TRBV25-1	many	TRBJ2-3	CASSDPNTDTQYF	TGTGCCAGCAGTGACCCTAACACAGATACGCAGTATTTT
TRBD1	TRBV11-2	few	TRBJ1-4	CASSFGQGVANEKLFF	TGTGCCAGCAGCTTCGGACAGGGGGTAGCTAATGAAAAACTGTTTTTT
.	TRBV28	.	TRBJ1-5	CASSLVFPFRGQLYQPQHF	TGTGCCAGCAGTTTAGTTTTTCCGTTTCGCGGACAGCTTTATCAGCCCCAGCATTTT
.	TRBV2	many	TRBJ2-1	CASTFQGSYNEQFF	TGTGCCAGCACCTTCCAGGGCTCCTACAATGAGCAGTTCTTC
.	TRBV12-3/TRBV12-4	many	TRBJ2-1	CATAYNEQFF	TGTGCCACGGCCTACAATGAGCAGTTCTTC
.	TRBV2	many	TRBJ2-1	CASNFDRDSQVYEQFF	TGTGCCAGCAACTTCGACCGGGACTCGCAGGTGTATGAGCAGTTCTTC
TRBD2	TRBV6-6	.	TRBJ2-3	CASSFGGGPTDTQYF	TGTGCCAGCTCCTTCGGGGGGGGCCCCACAGATACGCAGTATTTT
.	TRBV6-2/TRBV6-3	once	TRBJ1-2	CASSYPSYGYTF	TGTGCCAGCAGTTATCCCTCTTATGGCTACACCTTC
TRBD1	TRBV10-3	many	TRBJ1-2	CATLPQGEANYGYTF	TGTGCCACCCTACCCCAGGGGGAGGCCAACTATGGCTACACCTTC
TRBD1	TRBV28	many	TRBJ1-5	CASSLGQGVHNQPQHF	TGTGCCAGCAGTCTAGGACAGGGGGTTCATAATCAGCCCCAGCATTTT
TRBD2	TRBV29-1	many	TRBJ2-3	CSAQGLAGGSTDTQYF	TGCAGCGCCCAGGGACTAGCGGGAGGGTCCACAGATACGCAGTATTTT
.	TRBV28	many	TRBJ1-4	CASSTPPVEKLFF	TGTGCCAGCAGTACGCCCCCGGTGGAAAAACTGTTTTTT
.	TRBV9	many	TRBJ2-2	CASSPFTGELFF	TGTGCCAGCAGCCCTTTCACCGGGGAGCTGTTTTTT
.	TRBV7-8	many	TRBJ1-1	CASSLAPPTEAFF	TGTGCCAGCAGCTTAGCTCCCCCGACTGAAGCTTTCTTT
TRBD1	TRBV7-8	few	TRBJ2-1	CASSLFGTDSYNEQFF	TGTGCCAGCAGCTTATTCGGGACAGACTCCTACAATGAGCAGTTCTTC
.	TRBV20-1	many	TRBJ1-2	CSAAGDDYGYTF	TGCAGTGCTGCAGGGGATGACTATGGCTACACCTTC
TRBD1	TRBV2	.	TRBJ2-7	CASMRTGYYEQYF	TGTGCCAGCATGAGGACAGGCTACTACGAGCAGTACTTC
.	TRBV7-2	many	TRBJ2-2	CASSLDWNTGELFF	TGTGCCAGCAGCTTAGACTGGAACACCGGGGAGCTGTTTTTT
.	TRBV7-9	many	TRBJ2-1	CASSGGDEQFF	TGTGCCAGCAGTGGGGGCGATGAGCAGTTCTTC
TRBD1	TRBV12-3/TRBV12-4	few	TRBJ1-2	CASSSRDRRNYGYTF	TGTGCCAGCAGTTCCCGGGACAGACGGAACTATGGCTACACCTTC
TRBD1	TRBV7-9	few	TRBJ2-3	CASSLGGGGYTDTQYF	TGTGCCAGCAGCTTAGGAGGGGGCGGCTACACAGATACGCAGTATTTT
.	TRBV28	few	TRBJ2-5	CASSRQEETQYF	TGTGCCAGCAGCCGACAGGAAGAGACCCAGTACTTC
TRBD1	TRBV20-1	many	TRBJ2-7	CSAGQGTGGYEQYF	TGCAGTGCTGGGCAGGGGACAGGGGGCTACGAGCAGTACTTC